Following are 10 T cell receptor beta chains from one sample sequenced in a study of glioma-infiltrating T cells after dendritic cell vaccination. Regarding time point: after dendritic cell vaccination, including at tumor progression/relapse. TCRdb's copy holds only in-frame clones and misses some; the assay was immunoSEQ multiplex PCR. The sample carries more than 75,000 clones, 80% to 85% recorded once. The source material was blood, sampled after dendritic cell vaccination. The receptors were gathered from a human donor with glioblastoma.

The rearrangement joins TRBV6-5 to TRBJ1-1, with D possibly TRBD1 on 5 matching bases. Germline-derived CDR1 and CDR2 are MNHEY and SVGAGI. Trimming stripped 4 bases from V and 4 bases from J, with 16 bases between. CDR3 length: 15 residues. CDR3 protein: CASSSEGKKGTEAFF. The DNA for the CDR3 is TGTGCCAGCAGTTCGGAGGGGAAGAAGGGCACTGAAGCTTTCTTT.

The chain couples TRBV14 to TRBJ1-1, with D hard to call. V was cut by 3 bases and J by 0 bases, with 8 bases left in between. CDR3 length equals 14 residues. Per the germline V gene, CDR1 is SGHDN and CDR2 is FVKESK. CDR3 amino acids: CASSHDKLNTEAFF. CDR3 sequence (DNA): TGTGCCAGCAGCCATGATAAGCTGAACACTGAAGCTTTCTTT.

There are a few counts of this clone. The rearrangement uses TRBV11-2 and TRBJ2-2; no clear D gene. Germline V gives CDR1 SGHAT, CDR2 FQNNGV. Trimming took 0 bases from V and 2 from J, leaving 10 bases between them. This CDR3 region has 16 residues. CDR3 protein: CASSLDPYSNTGELFF. The DNA of the CDR3 is TGTGCCAGCAGCTTAGATCCGTACAGCAACACCGGGGAGCTGTTTTTT.

The chain is built from TRBV5-4 and TRBJ1-2; TRBD1 matches at 9 bases. After removal of 4 bases from V and 7 bases from J, the junction contained 5 bases not matched to a gene. In germline, CDR1 is SGHNT, CDR2 YYREEE (reference sequence). The CDR3 runs to 13 residues. CDR3: CASSGDRDGGYTF. The CDR3 DNA reads TGTGCCAGCAGCGGGGACAGGGACGGTGGCTACACCTTC.

The genes are TRBV10-2 and TRBJ2-1; no clear D. Germline-derived CDR1 and CDR2 are WSHSY and SAAADI. The CDR3 has 13 amino acids. Trimming shortened V by 8 bases and J by 4 bases, and 12 bases separated the two germline ends. CDR3 amino acids: CASRSYGYNEQFF. CDR3 sequence (DNA): TGCGCCAGCCGGTCGTACGGGTACAATGAGCAGTTCTTC.

This chain joins TRBV15 and TRBJ1-1, with a weak D call TRBD1 (5 bases). Deletions cut 4 bases from V and 1 base from J, with 7 bases between. Germline V lookup: CDR1 LNHNV, CDR2 YYDKDF (reference sequence). The CDR3 sequence is 13 residues long. The CDR3 DNA reads TGTGCCACCAGCATTCAGGGGAACACTGAAGCTTTCTTT. Amino acid sequence: CATSIQGNTEAFF.

The chain joins TRBV28 to TRBJ2-3; perhaps TRBD1 as D (5 bases). The CDR3 is 15 residues long. V lost 2 bases and J 2 bases, leaving 11 bases between the germline ends. In germline, CDR1 is MDHEN, CDR2 SYDVKM. This CDR3 is CASSLTGILTDTQYF. The CDR3 region has the DNA TGTGCCAGCAGTTTAACAGGAATACTCACAGATACGCAGTATTTT.

J is TRBJ2-2 and V is TRBV11-2, with 8 bases matching TRBD1. This CDR3 comprises 15 residues. Germline loops: CDR1 SGHAT, CDR2 FQNNGV. V shed 4 bases, J shed 1 base, and the junction held 2 bases outside the gene matches. The CDR3 sequence: CASSSGTGNTGELFF. DNA of the CDR3: TGTGCCAGCAGCTCAGGGACAGGGAACACCGGGGAGCTGTTTTTT.

As concerns this clone: The sample carries other DNA sequences with the same CDR3. The chain employs TRBV2 and TRBJ1-1, with D unresolved. Germline CDR1 SNHLY, CDR2 FYNNEI. The CDR3 sequence is 13 residues long. V was shortened by 6 bases and J by 1 base, with 9 bases between the two germline ends. The DNA for the CDR3 is TGTGCCAGCAGGGTTAGAGGGAACACTGAAGCTTTCTTT. Its protein product is CASRVRGNTEAFF.

V is TRBV9 and J is TRBJ1-1; D possibly corresponds to TRBD1 (5 bases). From germline, CDR1 is SGDLS and CDR2 YYNGEE. The length of the CDR3 is 17 residues. V lost 0 bases and J lost 1, with 16 bases in between. DNA for the CDR3: TGTGCCAGCAGCGTAGCCAGCGGGGACCGAGAGAACACTGAAGCTTTCTTT. It codes for CASSVASGDRENTEAFF.